This T cell receptor (beta chain) was retrieved from a study of T cells expressing NK-cell markers. Turning to the study itself: Sorted CD3+CD56+NKG2C+, CD3+CD56+NKG2C- and CD3+CD56-NKG2C+ T cells provided the TCR beta repertoires. The eight sequenced donors comprised seven who were HCMV-seropositive and one who was seronegative.

Germline CDR1 reads SGHRS; CDR2 reads YFSETQ. This CDR3 contains 16 residues. From its re-call of the 5' RACE reads, TCRdb lists each CDR3 protein once, without DNA. The sample yields about 460,000 distinct CDR3 sequences, of which the top ten take up over 1.3%. This receptor was taken from a woman aged 45-60 years in good health. The chain couples TRBV5-1 to TRBJ2-1; the D call of TRBD1 rests on TCRdb alone, since no DNA is present to check it. What was sequenced was blood T cells: a sorted CD56 or NKG2C T cell subset, CD4+ or CD8+ T cells, or bulk PBMC T cells (not recorded which). The CDR3 loop is CASRPLQGRVYNEQFF.